Each of the 25 T cell receptor beta chains below was sequenced from the same sample in a study of blood T cell repertoires in COVID-19 (dated by TCRdb to about 2020). The library was produced with the immunoSEQ multiplex PCR assay. The source is immuneACCESS, and TCRdb retained only in-frame sequences with V and J called. Part of the clones is not carried over; for the studies checked, unresolved V genes explain less than half of this, and the remainder is unexplained. For this sample the table gives 40,000 or so clones, of which approximately 80% were detected only once. The top ten clonotypes cover 1.6% of the sample. The specimen sequenced was peripheral blood. These receptors all stem from a man in his sixties with COVID-19, enrolled during active disease.

This rearrangement joins TRBV30 to TRBJ1-1, with D perhaps TRBD1 (5 bases). The V gene lost 4 bases and the J gene lost 3 bases, with 9 bases spanning the gap. CDR1 and CDR2 from the germline V gene are GTSNPN and SVGIG (reference sequence). CDR3 size: 12 residues. The CDR3 region is CAWKGYDTEAFF. The CDR3 DNA reads as TGTGCCTGGAAGGGGTACGACACTGAAGCTTTCTTT.

The chain uses TRBV6-4 and TRBJ2-1, with a weak D call TRBD1 (5 bases). The CDR3 runs to 14 residues. Trimming removed 3 bases at V and 0 bases at J, with 6 bases between. Looked up from germline, CDR1 is MRHNA and CDR2 is SNTAGT. This CDR3 reads CASSEDSSYNEQFF. Here the CDR3 DNA reads TGTGCCAGCAGTGAAGACAGCTCCTACAATGAGCAGTTCTTC.

The chain employs TRBV3-1 (or the pseudogene TRBV3-2) and TRBJ1-1; 10 bases are shared with TRBD1. Germline V gene sequence: CDR1 LGHDT, CDR2 YNNKEL (reference sequence). Trimming removed 3 bases from V and 10 bases from J; junction bases left unmatched: 8. CDR3 length equals 14 residues. As DNA, the CDR3 is TGTGCCAGCAGCCATTCCGGGACAGGGGATGTAGCTTTCTTT. This gives the protein CASSHSGTGDVAFF.

The chain joins TRBV19 to TRBJ1-5; D unresolved. Trimming cost V 8 bases and J 3 bases, with 8 bases left between them. The CDR3 extends over 12 amino acids. CDR1 LNHDA and CDR2 SQIVND come from the germline V gene (reference sequence). CDR3 loop: CASQVSNQPQHF. In DNA, the CDR3 is TGTGCCAGTCAGGTCTCCAATCAGCCCCAGCATTTT.

The chain combines TRBV30 with TRBJ1-1; the D is unclear. The length of the CDR3 is 13 residues. CDR1 and CDR2 from the germline V gene are GTSNPN and SVGIG (reference sequence). Trimming took 4 bases from V and 0 from J, leaving 9 bases between them. CDR3 DNA sequence: TGTGCCTGGACCCCGAGGGTGAACACTGAAGCTTTCTTT. Translated: CAWTPRVNTEAFF.

The chain links TRBV5-1 to TRBJ2-6; D call uncertain. From germline, CDR1 is SGHRS and CDR2 YFSETQ. The germline V and J ends were trimmed by 1 base and 1 base, with 6 bases remaining between them. This CDR3 has 15 residues. The CDR3 coding sequence is TGCGCCAGCAGCTTGCTGGCTTCTGGGGCCAACGTCCTGACTTTC. This codes for CASSLLASGANVLTF.

The CDR3 sequence: CASSRLGQGRSYGYTF. DNA for the CDR3: TGTGCCAGCAGCCGCCTTGGACAGGGGCGCTCATATGGCTACACCTTC. This rearrangement joins TRBV7-9 to TRBJ1-2, with TRBD1 matching over 9 bases. CDR1 and CDR2 (germline): SEHNR, FQNEAQ (reference sequence). V dropped 5 bases and J dropped 5; count of bases not matched to a gene: 12. CDR3 size: 16 residues.

As DNA, the CDR3 is TGCGCCAGCAGCTTGGTTGAGGTGAACACTGAAGCTTTCTTT. Protein sequence: CASSLVEVNTEAFF. This rearrangement joins TRBV5-1 to TRBJ1-1; D is undetermined. The V and J ends lost 0 bases and 0 bases respectively, with 6 bases between them. Looked up from germline, CDR1 is SGHRS and CDR2 is YFSETQ. This CDR3 has 14 amino acids.

This sequence joins TRBV28 and TRBJ1-6, with TRBD1 identical over 8 bases. Losses at the gene ends were 3 bases for V and 9 bases for J; bases not matched to a gene: 4. The germline gives CDR1 MDHEN, CDR2 SYDVKM. This CDR3 has 14 residues. CDR3 sequence: CASSFATGVSPLHF. The CDR3 DNA follows: TGTGCCAGCAGTTTCGCGACAGGGGTTTCACCCCTCCACTTT.

The chain is built from TRBV30 and TRBJ1-3; 8 bases line up with TRBD1. Trimming at V came to 2 bases and at J to 0 bases, leaving 3 bases not matched to a gene. The germline CDR1 and CDR2 sequences are GTSNPN and SVGIG (reference sequence). This CDR3 has 15 amino acids. CDR3 DNA sequence: TGTGCCTGGAGTATCGGGACAGGCTCTGGAAACACCATATATTTT. Its protein product is CAWSIGTGSGNTIYF.

This clone was observed a handful of times. The chain has TRBV29-1 and TRBJ2-1, with TRBD2 identical over 10 bases. Germline V gene lookup returns CDR1 SQVTM and CDR2 ANQGSEA. This CDR3 has 16 amino acids. V was clipped by 1 base and J by 4 bases; unmatched bases: 7. The CDR3 coding sequence is TGCAGCGTTGAAGGGACTAGCGGAGTTCCATACAATGAGCAGTTCTTC. It yields the protein CSVEGTSGVPYNEQFF.

This chain uses TRBV10-3 with TRBJ1-1, with a possible D match to TRBD1 (5 bases). This CDR3 is 11 amino acids long. The germline V gene has CDR1 ENHRY and CDR2 SYGVKD. V lost 11 bases and J lost 7, with 14 bases in between. DNA for the CDR3: TGTGCCGCCGAAGGGAGGGGTGAAGCTTTCTTT. It encodes CAAEGRGEAFF.

This clone was detected only once. Other DNA sequences in this specimen translate into the identical CDR3. The chain couples TRBV19 to TRBJ2-7; 8 nucleotides agree with TRBD1. The V and J ends lost 6 bases and 2 bases, in that order; junction bases with no gene match: 9. Germline lookup yields CDR1 LNHDA and CDR2 SQIVND (reference sequence). There are 15 residues in the CDR3. The CDR3 sequence: CASSSVRTGPYEQYF. The DNA of the CDR3 is TGTGCCAGTAGCTCCGTGCGGACAGGGCCCTACGAGCAGTACTTC.

This clone showed up just once. This chain connects TRBV4-1 to TRBJ2-2; 8 bases line up with TRBD2. Germline CDR1 is MGHRA and CDR2 is YSYEKL. V shed 7 bases and J 5 bases; nucleotides not matched to a gene: 6. This CDR3 is built from 14 residues. The CDR3 loop reads CASNPGGGTGELFF. The DNA for the CDR3 is TGCGCCAGCAACCCCGGGGGGGGAACCGGGGAGCTGTTTTTT.

The chain has TRBV27 and TRBJ2-1, with D possibly TRBD2 on 7 matching bases. The V gene lost 2 bases and the J gene lost 0 bases, with 17 bases spanning the gap. The germline V gene has CDR1 MNHEY and CDR2 SMNVEV (reference sequence). The CDR3 is 18 residues long. CDR3 loop: CASSLRGGVGSSYNEQFF. The CDR3 DNA sequence: TGTGCCAGCAGTTTAAGGGGGGGCGTGGGGAGCTCCTACAATGAGCAGTTCTTC.

This clone was counted only a few times. This rearrangement joins TRBV7-9 to TRBJ2-7; 13 nucleotides match TRBD2. CDR1 and CDR2 (germline): SEHNR, FQNEAQ (reference sequence). Unmatched junction bases numbered 8, after V lost 4 bases and J lost 2 bases. The CDR3 has 17 amino acids. This CDR3 is CASSYGLAGVRTYEQYF. The CDR3, as DNA: TGTGCCAGCAGCTACGGACTAGCGGGAGTGCGAACCTACGAGCAGTACTTC.

This sequence joins TRBV9 and TRBJ1-1; 7 nucleotides align to TRBD1. CDR3 length: 15 amino acids. The V gene end was trimmed by 0 bases and the J gene end by 1 base; junction bases not matched to a gene: 3. Germline CDR1 SGDLS, CDR2 YYNGEE. This CDR3 reads CASSVEGARNTEAFF. The CDR3 DNA reads as TGTGCCAGCAGCGTAGAGGGGGCGCGGAACACTGAAGCTTTCTTT.

This chain links TRBV20-1 with TRBJ2-6; TRBD1 is a possible D gene (5 bases). The V gene lost 3 bases and the J gene lost 3 bases, with 15 bases spanning the gap. This CDR3 region has 16 residues. Per germline, CDR1 DFQATT and CDR2 SNEGSKA (reference sequence). In nucleotides, the CDR3 is TGCAGTGCTAGTTTAGGGGTTATTGATGGGGCCAACGTCCTGACTTTC. This encodes CSASLGVIDGANVLTF.

The chain carries TRBV18 and TRBJ2-1; 10 bases fit TRBD2. Per germline, CDR1 KGHSH and CDR2 LQKENI. J was trimmed by 9 bases and V by 4 bases; bases with no gene match: 6. This CDR3 comprises 14 residues. DNA for the CDR3: TGTGCCAGCTCACATCTAGCGGGAGAGGGTGAGCAGTTCTTC. This sequence encodes CASSHLAGEGEQFF.

This rearrangement joins TRBV12-5 to TRBJ2-2; D is possibly TRBD1 (6 bases). The germline CDR1 and CDR2 sequences are LGHNT and FRNRAP. V dropped 7 bases and J dropped 0 bases, with 15 bases sitting between them. The CDR3 extends over 16 amino acids. CDR3 loop: CASAQGSPSNTGELFF. DNA of the CDR3: TGTGCTAGTGCCCAGGGGTCCCCCTCGAACACCGGGGAGCTGTTTTTT.

V and J are TRBV6-2 or TRBV6-3 and TRBJ1-2; no firm D call. The ends were cut back, 3 bases at V and 2 bases at J, with 7 bases in the middle. The CDR3 consists of 13 residues. The germline V gene has CDR1 MNHEY and CDR2 SVGEGT. CDR3 in DNA: TGTGCCAGCAGTTATTTGCAGAACTATGGCTACACCTTC. Translating it yields CASSYLQNYGYTF.

The chain carries TRBV5-1 and TRBJ1-2; tentatively, D is TRBD1 (5 bases). Germline-derived CDR1 and CDR2 are SGHRS and YFSETQ. This CDR3 is built from 13 residues. V was cut by 4 bases and J by 5 bases, with 12 bases left in between. CDR3 DNA sequence: TGCGCCAGCAGCCCCTTAGGGGATTATGGCTACACCTTC. This codes for CASSPLGDYGYTF.

The V gene is TRBV7-8, the J gene TRBJ2-7, with D tentatively TRBD2 (5 bases). This CDR3 has 15 residues. Trimming removed 2 bases from V and 0 bases from J, with 11 bases in between. The germline V gene encodes CDR1 SGHVS and CDR2 FQNEAQ. CDR3 residues: CASSLSSGSSYEQYF. In nucleotides, the CDR3 is TGTGCCAGCAGCTTATCCTCGGGAAGCTCCTACGAGCAGTACTTC. Full variable domain (remainder filled in from reference TRBV7-8 and TRBJ2-7): GAGVSQSPRYKVAKRGQDVALRCDPISGHVSLFWYQQALGQGPEFLTYFQNEAQLDKSGLPSDRFFAERPEGSVSTLKIQRTQQEDSAVYLCASSLSSGSSYEQYFGPGTRLTVT.

CDR3 nucleotide sequence: TGTGCCAGCAAGGCAGGGCAATATACGCAGTATTTT. Its protein product is CASKAGQYTQYF. This chain uses TRBV12-3 or TRBV12-4 with TRBJ2-3; tentative D call: TRBD1 (5 bases). The V end lost 7 bases, the J end lost 7 bases, and 12 bases lay between the germline ends. This CDR3 has 12 amino acids.

As DNA, the CDR3 is TGTGCCAGCAGCCACAGGGACGGCCAGAACACTGAAGCTTTCTTT. Translating gives CASSHRDGQNTEAFF. The chain employs TRBV5-4 and TRBJ1-1; the D gene is possibly TRBD1 (6 bases). The germline gives CDR1 SGHNT, CDR2 YYREEE (reference sequence). CDR3 length: 15 residues. V was clipped by 4 bases and J by 1 base, with 14 bases between them.